The present TCR beta chain was sequenced within a study of blood T cell repertoires in COVID-19. Study information: Samples taken during acute and convalescent COVID-19 were collected in the United States, Italy and Spain. The analysed material was cDNA or gDNA that came from T cells, B-cell-depleted T cells, or PBMCs.

Authors' methods: From reference gene primer amplification, estimates of nucleated cell counts were derived. Generated by immunoSEQ multiplex PCR, the TCRdb table keeps only in-frame clones and is missing some. D and trimming were read from the DNA, whereas the V and J calls and clone size are those reported in that table. The sample holds around 130,000 clones, around 87% seen once. The CDR3 extends over 15 amino acids. V lost 3 bases, J lost 5 bases, and 8 bases stayed unmatched. The V gene's germline CDR1 is SGHRS and CDR2 YFSETQ. The receptor was derived from a woman between 45 and 60 years old with acute or convalescent COVID-19. This sequence joins TRBV5-1 and TRBJ2-7; 10 positions match TRBD1. Sequences were obtained from peripheral blood. CDR3 DNA: TGCGCCAGCAGCTGGGGAGGGACAGGGGTCAACGAGCAGTACTTC. It specifies CASSWGGTGVNEQYF.